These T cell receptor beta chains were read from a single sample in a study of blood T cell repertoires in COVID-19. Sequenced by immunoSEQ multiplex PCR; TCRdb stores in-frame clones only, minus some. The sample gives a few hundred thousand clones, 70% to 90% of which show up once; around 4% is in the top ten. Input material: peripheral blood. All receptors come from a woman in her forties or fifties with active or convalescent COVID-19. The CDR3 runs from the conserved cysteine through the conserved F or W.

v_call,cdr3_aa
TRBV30,CAWSGAGGSYEQYF
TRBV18,CASSPPGSSSYNEQFF
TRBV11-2,CASSLSGGGEKLFF
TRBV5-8,CASSSGGVKGDTQYF
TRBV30,CAWSRGIKFEKLFF
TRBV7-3,CASSFWAGGSGNEQFF
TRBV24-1,CATSDPRGPSEVRYF
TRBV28,CASRDRGAVNEQFF
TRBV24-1,CATSDPGLIYGYTF
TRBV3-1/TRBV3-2,CASSQARRTGSYEQYF
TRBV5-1,CASSWLAGGTYEQYF
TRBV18,CASSLLGLQGRASDTQYF
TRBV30,CAWKQGPSSYEQYF
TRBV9,CASSATITSGPYNEQFF
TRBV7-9,CASSYAGTVRNSPLHF
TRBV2,CASSGGPGLFTDTQYF
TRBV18,CASSPTVYGYTF
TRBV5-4,CASSLKGETQYF
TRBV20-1,CSASSGGESGEQYF
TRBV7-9,CASSLQGYYEQYF
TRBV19,CASRGRVAGANVLTF
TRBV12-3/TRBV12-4,CASSFLARGEQFF
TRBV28,CASSVLGGYGYTF
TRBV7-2,CASSPPSYNEQFF
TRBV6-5,CASSYYRVPGYTF
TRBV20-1,CSASTRVDGYTF
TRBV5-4,CASSAGQGSSYEQYF
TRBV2,CASRLAGVGHEQYF
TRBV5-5,CASSLARVTEAFF
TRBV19,CASSIRLAGDEQYF
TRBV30,CAWSSRSGLAFPEQYF
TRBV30,CAWSGSGNTEAFF
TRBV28,CASIGRGMNTEAFF
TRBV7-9,CASSLDRIEAFF
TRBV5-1,CASSSGAGFDEQFF
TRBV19,CASSFNRGPSEAFF
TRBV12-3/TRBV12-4,CASSFRVPGELFF
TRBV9,CASSPRQGTNTGELFF
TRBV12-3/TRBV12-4,CASSLSGRETQYF
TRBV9,CASSVARASGGHPASDTQYF
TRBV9,CASSLQGYAGELFF
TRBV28,CASITGGGEKLFF